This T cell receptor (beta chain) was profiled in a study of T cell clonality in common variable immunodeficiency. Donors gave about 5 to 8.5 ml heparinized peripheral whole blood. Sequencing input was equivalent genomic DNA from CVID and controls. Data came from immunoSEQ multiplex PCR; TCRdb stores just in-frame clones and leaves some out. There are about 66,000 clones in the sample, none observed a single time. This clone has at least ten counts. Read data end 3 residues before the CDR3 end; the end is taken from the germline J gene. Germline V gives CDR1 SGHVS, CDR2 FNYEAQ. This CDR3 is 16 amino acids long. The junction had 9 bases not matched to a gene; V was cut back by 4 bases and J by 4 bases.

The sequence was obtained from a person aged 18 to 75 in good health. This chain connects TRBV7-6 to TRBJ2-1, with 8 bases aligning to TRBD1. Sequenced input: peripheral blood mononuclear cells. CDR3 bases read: TGTGCCAGCAGCTCAGCCCAGGGACAGGTATACAATGAG. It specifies CASSSAQGQVYNE. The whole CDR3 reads CASSSAQGQVYNEQFF.